This entry describes one T cell receptor (beta chain). Its antigen has not been determined. No base quality values were provided; no much bigger clone lies one nucleotide off. There are 12 amino acids in the CDR3, from cysteine to phenylalanine inclusive. Only CDR3 DNA is held: 36 bases, read in frame from base 1. The CDR1 and CDR2 encoded by the germline V gene (reference sequence) are GTSNPN and SVGIG. Trimming removed 0 bases from V and 4 bases from J, leaving 6 bases between the germline ends. This entry is derived from a study of control samples from healthy donors and cancer patients (dated by TCRdb to the early 2020s). Libraries were built with the immunoSEQ multiplex PCR assay. The clones in this table, taken by TCRdb from immuneACCESS, are in-frame only. Not every clone is retained; where verified, under half of the shortfall comes from an unresolved V gene, and the cause of the rest is unknown. Across this sample there are tens of thousands of clones, with 95% to 97% seen only once. 1.1% of the sample comes from the top ten.

The source material was blood. The sequence derives from a woman under 30 in good health. The sequence is built from TRBV30 and TRBJ1-2; no D gene call is confident. The encoded CDR3 is CAWSVAAYGYTF. In nucleotide form, the sequence is TGTGCCTGGAGTGTGGCAGCCTATGGCTACACCTTC.